The 26 T cell receptor beta chains given below trace back to one sample, sequenced in a study of molecular identifiers for immune sequencing clone quantification. TCRdb recomputed calls from the PCR reads with MiXCR, one row per CDR3 protein. The sample comprises about 640,000 distinct CDR3 sequences, just under 20% of which are singletons, and approximately 0.9% rests with the top ten. Sequencing was carried out using naive CD8+ T cells from blood, with Jurkat cell RNA spiked in. Stated subset: FACS-sorted CD8+CD4-CCR7+CD45RA+ naive T cells. The origin of the receptors is a human donor in good health. Some libraries in this study had Jurkat cell RNA spiked in.

The sample holds many counts of this clonotype. The chain employs TRBV29-1 and TRBJ2-2, with D perhaps TRBD2 (7 bases). The V gene's germline CDR1 is SQVTM and CDR2 ANQGSEA. The CDR3 sequence is 13 residues long. Trimming took off 7 bases at V and 3 bases at J, with 12 bases between the two ends. In DNA, the CDR3 is TGCAGCGGAACAGGGAGGGACACCGGGGAGCTGTTTTTT. Its translation is CSGTGRDTGELFF.

The rearrangement joins TRBV2 to TRBJ2-7, with D tentatively TRBD1 (5 bases). The V gene lost 6 bases and the J gene lost 3 bases, with 21 bases spanning the gap. CDR3 length: 16 amino acids. The V gene's germline CDR1 is SNHLY and CDR2 FYNNEI. The CDR3 spells CASSIPTGPAIYEQYF. Written as DNA, the CDR3 is TGTGCCAGCAGCATTCCTACAGGCCCCGCAATCTACGAGCAGTACTTC.

This clonotype was seen only a few times. V is TRBV9 and J is TRBJ2-3; 8 bases are shared with TRBD1. CDR1 is SGDLS, CDR2 YYNGEE, per germline. The J segment lost 1 base and the V segment lost 3 bases, leaving 10 bases of the junction unmatched. CDR3 length: 17 residues. The CDR3 loop reads CASSARQGAGGTDTQYF. The DNA for the CDR3 is TGTGCCAGCAGCGCCAGGCAGGGGGCCGGGGGCACAGATACGCAGTATTTT.

In its sample, this clonotype was seen many times. The chain joins TRBV9 to TRBJ1-4; the match to TRBD1 covers 7 bases. The CDR3 runs to 18 residues. After removal of 4 bases from V and 7 bases from J, the junction contained 19 bases not matched to a gene. Germline CDR1 SGDLS, CDR2 YYNGEE. CDR3 region: CASSPQTGTEPDGEKLFF. The CDR3 coding sequence is TGTGCCAGCAGCCCCCAGACCGGGACAGAGCCAGACGGTGAAAAACTGTTTTTT.

V and J are TRBV11-2 and TRBJ1-1, with D hard to call. V was shortened by 0 bases and J by 0 bases, with 8 bases between the two germline ends. Germline CDR1 reads SGHAT; CDR2 reads FQNNGV. This CDR3 comprises 15 residues. CDR3 bases: TGTGCCAGCAGCTTAGATGCGGTGATGAACACTGAAGCTTTCTTT. Protein product: CASSLDAVMNTEAFF.

There are many counts of this clonotype. The chain links TRBV13 to TRBJ2-7; 7 nucleotides align to TRBD1. Trimming at V came to 5 bases and at J to 7 bases, leaving 14 bases not matched to a gene. CDR3 length equals 15 residues. The germline gives CDR1 PRHDT, CDR2 FYEKMQ (reference sequence). The CDR3 loop is CASSPAGRGLREQYF. Written as DNA, the CDR3 is TGTGCCAGCAGCCCGGCGGGCAGGGGGTTGAGAGAGCAGTACTTC.

This clonotype has ten or more counts. The rearrangement links TRBV5-1 to TRBJ2-7; TRBD1 agrees at 10 bases. Germline V gives CDR1 SGHRS, CDR2 YFSETQ. The V gene end was trimmed by 4 bases and the J gene end by 4 bases; junction bases not matched to a gene: 5. This CDR3 has 14 amino acids. The chain's CDR3 is CASSETGGGYEQYF. The DNA of the CDR3 is TGCGCCAGCAGCGAGACAGGGGGCGGTTACGAGCAGTACTTC.

The chain is built from TRBV11-2 and TRBJ2-7, with 9 bases identical to TRBD2. With 2 bases clipped from V and 3 bases from J, the junction kept 2 bases outside the gene matches. This CDR3 is built from 14 residues. CDR1 SGHAT and CDR2 FQNNGV come from the germline V gene. The CDR3 bases are TGTGCCAGCAGCTTAATAGCGGGGGACTACGAGCAGTACTTC. As protein: CASSLIAGDYEQYF.

Details on this clonotype: Possible read error: a much larger clone is one base away. J is TRBJ2-2 and V is TRBV6-5; D gene ambiguous. CDR1 is MNHEY and CDR2 is SVGAGI in the germline V gene. CDR3 size: 14 residues. The V gene lost 4 bases and the J gene lost 1 base, with 7 bases spanning the gap. For the CDR3, the DNA is TGTGCCAGCAGTTCCCCCCGGAACACCGGGGAGCTGTTTTTT. This encodes CASSSPRNTGELFF.

Comment on this clonotype: A single base separates this from a much larger clone, so it may be a read error. The genes are TRBV27 and TRBJ2-5; D is tentatively TRBD1 or TRBD2 (5 bases each). Per germline, CDR1 MNHEY and CDR2 SMNVEV (reference sequence). CDR3 length equals 13 residues. The DNA for the CDR3 is TGTGCCAGCAGGGGACGACTTAAAGAGACCCAGTGCTTC. Its protein is CASRGRLKETQCF.

This clonotype appeared a few times. V usage is TRBV4-1 and J usage is TRBJ1-2; D is undetermined. CDR3 length equals 14 residues. Germline CDR1 is MGHRA and CDR2 is YSYEKL. V gave up 0 bases and J gave up 4 bases, with 9 bases separating them. The CDR3 DNA follows: TGCGCCAGCAGCCAAGATCAGGATCTCTATGGCTACACCTTC. It codes for CASSQDQDLYGYTF.

CDR3 protein: CAGAGGPKLGTEAFF. CDR3 DNA: TGTGCGGGAGCGGGGGGTCCTAAGTTGGGCACTGAAGCTTTCTTT. This chain joins TRBV30 and TRBJ1-1, with D maybe TRBD1 (5 bases). Per germline, CDR1 GTSNPN and CDR2 SVGIG (reference sequence). This CDR3 region has 15 residues.

This clonotype was recorded at least ten times. The chain uses TRBV6-5 and TRBJ1-6; D remains ambiguous. Trimming stripped 2 bases from V and 12 bases from J, with 11 bases between. Germline V gene lookup returns CDR1 MNHEY and CDR2 SVGAGI. This CDR3 has 13 residues. The CDR3 DNA sequence: TGTGCCAGCAGTTACACCCCAGCCGGACCCCTCCACTTT. This gives the protein CASSYTPAGPLHF.

This clonotype was seen many times. The chain combines TRBV6-5 with TRBJ2-7; 7 nucleotides match TRBD2. CDR1 and CDR2 from the germline V gene are MNHEY and SVGAGI. J lost 3 bases, V lost 5 bases, and 7 bases had no gene match. The CDR3 loop spans 14 amino acids. CDR3 sequence: CASSTRTSVYEQYF. The CDR3 DNA reads as TGTGCCAGCAGTACTAGGACTAGTGTCTACGAGCAGTACTTC.

V gene TRBV15 combines with J gene TRBJ1-5; D not resolved. This CDR3 is built from 14 residues. V dropped 3 bases and J dropped 5 bases, with 11 bases sitting between them. Germline CDR1 and CDR2: LNHNV and YYDKDF (reference sequence). CDR3 DNA sequence: TGTGCCACCAGCAGGGTGGGCGGAGATCAGCCCCAGCATTTT. It yields the protein CATSRVGGDQPQHF.

This clonotype came up many times. The genes are TRBV12-3 or TRBV12-4 and TRBJ1-2, with D perhaps matching TRBD1 (5 bases). The V end lost 3 bases, the J end lost 3 bases, and 14 bases lay between the germline ends. CDR3 length equals 15 residues. The CDR3 reads CASSLAGADHYGYTF. The CDR3 region has the DNA TGTGCCAGCAGTTTGGCCGGGGCAGACCACTATGGCTACACCTTC.

This clonotype was seen many times. The chain uses TRBV12-5 and TRBJ1-5; possible D gene TRBD1, 6 bases. The CDR3 is made up of 19 amino acids. V dropped 0 bases and J dropped 2 bases, with 20 bases sitting between them. The germline V gene encodes CDR1 LGHNT and CDR2 FRNRAP. CDR3 residues: CASGLVTVGGGARNQPQHF. The CDR3 DNA reads TGTGCTAGTGGTTTGGTAACGGTAGGGGGTGGCGCCCGCAATCAGCCCCAGCATTTT.

There are a few counts of this clonotype. The rearrangement uses TRBV27 and TRBJ2-7; TRBD2 matches 11 bases. Per germline, CDR1 MNHEY and CDR2 SMNVEV (reference sequence). The CDR3 runs 15 residues. V dropped 6 bases and J dropped 0; count of bases not matched to a gene: 4. The CDR3 nucleotides read TGTGCCAGCAGGCTAGCGGGGGGCCGCTCCTACGAGCAGTACTTC. This gives the protein CASRLAGGRSYEQYF.

As regards this clonotype: A much larger clone sits a single nucleotide away, making a read error possible. The chain combines TRBV12-3 or TRBV12-4 with TRBJ1-5; D gene unclear. The CDR3 extends over 12 amino acids. In DNA form, the CDR3 reads TGTGTCAGCGGTAATAGTAATCAGCCCCAGCATTTT. Encoded protein: CVSGNSNQPQHF.

This clonotype was found many times. Written as DNA, the CDR3 is TGTGCCAGCAGTCCCAGGGGATCATCCTACAATGAGCAGTTCTTC. Its protein is CASSPRGSSYNEQFF. The rearrangement joins TRBV27 to TRBJ2-1; tentatively, D is TRBD1 (6 bases). V gave up 5 bases and J gave up 1 base, with 12 bases separating them. Looked up from germline, CDR1 is MNHEY and CDR2 is SMNVEV (reference sequence). CDR3 length: 15 residues.

Points on this clonotype: An end of the junction differs from the germline gene, which may be a read error. The chain carries TRBV20-1 and TRBJ2-7, with 7 bases that match TRBD1. In germline, CDR1 is DFQATT, CDR2 SNEGSKA (reference sequence). This CDR3 is built from 14 residues. Here the CDR3 DNA reads TGCAGTGCTAGAGAACAGGGGAGCTCCTACGAGCAGCACTTC. Translating gives CSAREQGSSYEQHF.

The chain uses TRBV2 and TRBJ2-7; D call uncertain. The CDR3 has 14 residues. Trimming took off 2 bases at V and 3 bases at J, with 11 bases between the two ends. The germline V gene has CDR1 SNHLY and CDR2 FYNNEI. Here the CDR3 reads CASSEQIGSYEQYF. CDR3 sequence (DNA): TGTGCCAGCAGTGAACAGATCGGAAGCTACGAGCAGTACTTC. The full variable domain, with the rest looked up from reference TRBV2 and TRBJ2-7, is EPEVTQTPSHQVTQMGQEVILRCVPISNHLYFYWYRQILGQKVEFLVSFYNNEISEKSEIFDDQFSVERPDGSNFTLKIRSTKLEDSAMYFCASSEQIGSYEQYFGPGTRLTVT.

The sample holds many counts of this clonotype. This chain joins TRBV10-1 and TRBJ2-3; the D is unclear. The CDR3 spans 13 residues. The germline CDR1 and CDR2 sequences are WNHNN and SYGVQD (reference sequence). Trimming left V 3 bases short and J 0 bases short, with 4 bases between. The CDR3 DNA reads TGCGCCAGCAGTGATGACAGCACAGATACGCAGTATTTT. This codes for CASSDDSTDTQYF.

V and J are TRBV7-9 and TRBJ2-7, with 11 bases matching TRBD1. The CDR3 length is 15 residues. After removal of 4 bases from V and 6 bases from J, the junction contained 8 bases not matched to a gene. Germline V gene data show CDR1 as SEHNR and CDR2 as FQNEAQ (reference sequence). The CDR3 sequence: CASSSLGTGGGEQYF. CDR3 bases: TGTGCCAGCAGCTCCCTCGGGACAGGGGGGGGCGAGCAGTACTTC. Using reference TRBV7-9 and TRBJ2-7 for the parts outside the CDR3, the full variable domain is DTGVSQNPRHKITKRGQNVTFRCDPISEHNRLYWYRQTLGQGPEFLTYFQNEAQLEKSRLLSDRFSAERPKGSFSTLEIQRTEQGDSAMYLCASSSLGTGGGEQYFGPGTRLTVT.

The gene calls are TRBV30 and TRBJ1-2; a weak D match, TRBD1 (6 bases). CDR3 size: 13 residues. V was cut by 8 bases and J by 8 bases, with 21 bases left in between. Germline values: CDR1 GTSNPN, CDR2 SVGIG (reference sequence). The CDR3 DNA reads TGTGCCCGGGGGCCGTCGACCCATGGCGGCTACACCTTC. As protein: CARGPSTHGGYTF.

In this sample, this clonotype turned up many times. V gene TRBV10-3 combines with J gene TRBJ1-5; D might be TRBD1 (5 bases). CDR3 length equals 16 residues. Trimming removed 2 bases from V and 5 bases from J, with 16 bases in between. Germline values: CDR1 ENHRY, CDR2 SYGVKD. CDR3 DNA sequence: TGTGCCATCAGTGAGCCCAATGGGGGACCCGATCAGCCCCAGCATTTT. This codes for CAISEPNGGPDQPQHF.